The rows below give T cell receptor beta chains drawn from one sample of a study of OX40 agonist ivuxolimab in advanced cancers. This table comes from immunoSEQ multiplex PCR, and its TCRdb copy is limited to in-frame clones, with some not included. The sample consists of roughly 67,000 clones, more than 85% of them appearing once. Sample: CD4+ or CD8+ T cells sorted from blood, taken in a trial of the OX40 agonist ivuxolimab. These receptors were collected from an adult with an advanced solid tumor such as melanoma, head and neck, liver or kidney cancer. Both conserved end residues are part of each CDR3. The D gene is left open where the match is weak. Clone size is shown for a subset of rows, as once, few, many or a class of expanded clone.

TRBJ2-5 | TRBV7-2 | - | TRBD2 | TGTGCCAGCAGAAGGGCGGGGGAGCAAGAGACCCAGTACTTC | CASRRAGEQETQYF
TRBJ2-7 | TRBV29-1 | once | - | TGCAGCGTCCCGGACGGTCCCGAGCAGTACTTC | CSVPDGPEQYF
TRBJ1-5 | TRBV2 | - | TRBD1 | TGTGCCAGCAGAACAGGGGAAGGTCAGCCCCAGCATTTT | CASRTGEGQPQHF
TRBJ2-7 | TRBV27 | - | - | TGTGCCAGCAGTTTTAGACTAGAGTCCTACGAGCAGTACTTC | CASSFRLESYEQYF
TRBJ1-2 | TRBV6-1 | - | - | TGTGCCAGCAGTGTTAGGGTCGACGGCTACACCTTC | CASSVRVDGYTF
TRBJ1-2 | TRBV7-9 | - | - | TGTGCCAGCAGCTTAGGACAGGTTGGCTATGGCTACACCTTC | CASSLGQVGYGYTF
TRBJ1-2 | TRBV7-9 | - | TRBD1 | TGTGCCAGCAGCCAGGGGGCAGGGGGAGTCTATGGCTACACCTTC | CASSQGAGGVYGYTF
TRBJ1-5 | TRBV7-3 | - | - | TGTGCCAGCAGCTCCCATTTGAGCACCGGGTATAGCAATCAGCCCCAGCATTTT | CASSSHLSTGYSNQPQHF
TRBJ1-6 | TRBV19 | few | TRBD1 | TGTGCCAGTAGTATCCTCCAGGGACAGGGGGAGTCACCCCTCCACTTT | CASSILQGQGESPLHF
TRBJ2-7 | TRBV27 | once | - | TGTGCCAGCAGTTCCGGGGGCTACGAGCAGTACTTC | CASSSGGYEQYF
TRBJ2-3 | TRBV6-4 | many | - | TGTGCCAGCAGTGTGGAGGGGGGTGGGTCAGATACGCAGTATTTT | CASSVEGGGSDTQYF
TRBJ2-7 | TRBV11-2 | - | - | TGTGCCAGCAGCTTGGGGGCTACCTACGAGCAGTACTTC | CASSLGATYEQYF
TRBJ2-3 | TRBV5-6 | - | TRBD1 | TGTGCCACCCAAACAAGACAGGGAATAACGTCAGATACGCAGTATTTT | CATQTRQGITSDTQYF
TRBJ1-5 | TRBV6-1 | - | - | TGTGCCAGCATCTATCGGGGGGGTAGCAATCAGCCCCAGCATTTT | CASIYRGGSNQPQHF
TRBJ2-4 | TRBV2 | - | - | TGTGCCAGCAGTTGGGAAAAGATAGCCAAAAACATTCAGTACTTC | CASSWEKIAKNIQYF
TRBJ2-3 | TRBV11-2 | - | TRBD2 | TGTGCCAGCAGCTTAGTCCCTAGCGGGGGGACCACAGATACGCAGTATTTT | CASSLVPSGGTTDTQYF
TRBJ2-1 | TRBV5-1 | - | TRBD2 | TGCGCCAGCAGCCCCCCGACTAGCGGGGACTACAATGAGCAGTTCTTC | CASSPPTSGDYNEQFF